These T cell receptor beta chains were read from a single sample in a study of blood T cell repertoires in COVID-19. Method: immunoSEQ multiplex PCR; TCRdb's copy keeps in-frame clones and lacks some. The sample gives hundreds of thousands of clones, about 89% of which show up once; 1.5% to 2% is in the top ten. Sequencing input: peripheral blood. All receptors come from a woman aged 60 to 75 who had recovered from COVID-19. CDR3s include the opening cysteine and the closing phenylalanine or tryptophan. The D gene is left open where the match is weak. A clone size is listed for some rows: how often the clone was seen (once, few, many), or a class if it is expanded.

j_call | v_call | d_call | clone_size | cdr3_nt | cdr3_aa
TRBJ2-7 | TRBV7-8 | TRBD1 | NA | TGTGCCAGCAGCTTAGAACGTGATTTCTGGGACAGGGGCTCCTACGAGCAGTACTTC | CASSLERDFWDRGSYEQYF
TRBJ2-7 | TRBV5-1 | NA | NA | TGCGCCAGCAGCTTTCTCCCCCAGAGCGCCGGGACACGCTCCTACGAGCAGTACTTC | CASSFLPQSAGTRSYEQYF
TRBJ1-5 | TRBV21-1 | NA | NA | TGTGCCAGCAGCCCAGGAGGGACAGGGGGTTCTCAGCCCCAGCATTTT | CASSPGGTGGSQPQHF
TRBJ1-5 | TRBV5-1 | NA | NA | TGCGCCAGCAGTCAAGGGGATAGCAATCAGCCCCAGCATTTT | CASSQGDSNQPQHF
TRBJ1-1 | TRBV3-1/TRBV3-2 | TRBD1 | NA | TGTGCCAGCAGCAAGACCCGGACAGGGACGAACACTGAAGCTTTCTTT | CASSKTRTGTNTEAFF
TRBJ1-2 | TRBV24-1 | TRBD1 | NA | TGTGCCACGGGGACAGCTAACTATGGCTACACCTTC | CATGTANYGYTF
TRBJ2-1 | TRBV7-9 | TRBD1 | NA | TGTGCCAGCAAGACTGCAGGGGGCGCCTTGGAGGTTAATGAGCAGTTCTTC | CASKTAGGALEVNEQFF
TRBJ1-3 | TRBV15 | TRBD1 | NA | TGTGCCACCAGCACCTACAGGGGGTCTGGAAACACCATATATTTT | CATSTYRGSGNTIYF
TRBJ1-4 | TRBV5-1 | TRBD1 | NA | TGCGCCAGCACCTCGACAGGGGAGGCAACTAATGAAAAACTGTTTTTT | CASTSTGEATNEKLFF
TRBJ1-5 | TRBV28 | NA | NA | TGTGCCAGCAGCTCACTCGGGATGGGGAGCAATCAGCCCCAGCATTTT | CASSSLGMGSNQPQHF
TRBJ2-5 | TRBV2 | NA | NA | TGTGCCAGCAGCCCGGAGAGGGAGACCCAGTACTTC | CASSPERETQYF
TRBJ2-1 | TRBV6-1 | NA | NA | TGTGCCAGCAGTGAACTTGTCACGATCGGGGGTGAGCAGTTCTTC | CASSELVTIGGEQFF
TRBJ2-7 | TRBV6-5 | NA | NA | TGTGCCAGCAGTTACTCTCGACAGCCGCAGTACTTC | CASSYSRQPQYF
TRBJ1-2 | TRBV6-1 | NA | few | TGTGCCAGCAGTGAACTACTCTATGGCTACACCTTC | CASSELLYGYTF
TRBJ1-1 | TRBV5-6 | NA | NA | TGTGCCAGCAGCTTGGTTAGGGGTCGGAACACTGAAGCTTTCTTT | CASSLVRGRNTEAFF
TRBJ1-2 | TRBV5-4 | NA | NA | TGTGCCAGCAGCACTAACCCCTCAGAAGTTTATGGCTACACCTTC | CASSTNPSEVYGYTF
TRBJ1-1 | TRBV5-1 | NA | NA | TGCGCCAGCAGCAACGCAGGGTTGAACACTGAAGCTTTCTTT | CASSNAGLNTEAFF
TRBJ2-1 | TRBV11-3 | NA | NA | TGTGCCAGCAGCTTAGACTACGACAATGAGCAGTTCTTC | CASSLDYDNEQFF
TRBJ2-5 | TRBV13 | TRBD2 | NA | TGTGCCAGCAGCTTCAACACGGGACTAGCGGGGGTTGAGACCCAGTACTTC | CASSFNTGLAGVETQYF
TRBJ1-5 | TRBV24-1 | NA | NA | TGTGCCACCAGTGATTCGAAGACCCAGGGCAATCAGCCCCAGCATTTT | CATSDSKTQGNQPQHF
TRBJ2-7 | TRBV3-1/TRBV3-2 | NA | once | TGTGCCAGCAGCCAAGGCGGCGAGCAGTACTTC | CASSQGGEQYF
TRBJ1-5 | TRBV5-1 | TRBD1 | NA | TGCGCCAGCAGCTTGTGGGGACAGGTCAATCAGCCCCAGCATTTT | CASSLWGQVNQPQHF
TRBJ2-7 | TRBV19 | NA | NA | TGTGCCAGTAGGGGGACACGCTACGAGCAGTACTTC | CASRGTRYEQYF
TRBJ2-2 | TRBV21-1 | NA | once | TGTGCCAGCAGCAAAGAAATCCCGGTAGCGGGGGGCGATTACACCGGGGAGCTGTTTTTT | CASSKEIPVAGGDYTGELFF
TRBJ1-4 | TRBV25-1 | NA | NA | TGTGCCAGCAGTGAGGGCTTACAGGGTGAAAAACTGTTTTTT | CASSEGLQGEKLFF
TRBJ1-2 | TRBV7-9 | NA | NA | TGTGCCAGCAGCTTTCCCAGCGAGGGAACCACTAACTATGGCTACACCTTT | CASSFPSEGTTNYGYTF
TRBJ2-3 | TRBV11-2 | TRBD2 | NA | TGTGCCAGCAGCTTAGATAACGGGGGGTCCACAGATACGCAGTATTTT | CASSLDNGGSTDTQYF
TRBJ2-1 | TRBV25-1 | NA | NA | TGTGCCAGCAGTGAATTTGGCAGTCAGAATGAGCAGTTCTTC | CASSEFGSQNEQFF
TRBJ1-5 | TRBV2 | TRBD1 | NA | TGTGCCAGCAGTGGACCCGGGACAGGGAACGATCAGCCCCAGCATTTT | CASSGPGTGNDQPQHF
TRBJ1-2 | TRBV19 | TRBD1 | once | TGTGCCAGTAGTCCGGACAGGGAAAATGGCTACACCTTC | CASSPDRENGYTF
TRBJ2-7 | TRBV23-1 | TRBD1 | NA | TGCGCCAGCAGCCCCCCCGCTTCGACAGGGGTGTGCGAGCAGTACTTC | CASSPPASTGVCEQYF
TRBJ2-1 | TRBV7-2 | NA | NA | TGTGCCAGCAGCTTAGGGGTGGCGGGGGCCGGTGAGCAGTTCTTC | CASSLGVAGAGEQFF
TRBJ2-2 | TRBV7-3 | TRBD2 | NA | TGTGCCAGCAGCTTTCCGGGACTAGTTTCCGGGGAGCTGTTTTTT | CASSFPGLVSGELFF
TRBJ1-2 | TRBV28 | NA | NA | TGTGCCAGCAGTTCACCGGGGTCCGCTAACTATGGCTACACCTTC | CASSSPGSANYGYTF
TRBJ1-1 | TRBV5-1 | NA | NA | TGCGCCAGCAGCAAGGTGACAGGCAAGAACACTGAAGCTTTCTTT | CASSKVTGKNTEAFF
TRBJ2-7 | TRBV6-1 | NA | NA | TGTGCCAGCAGTGAAGCGTCTAGGGGAAGGACGCGGTACTTC | CASSEASRGRTRYF
TRBJ2-2 | TRBV5-1 | NA | NA | TGCGCCAGCAGCTTACTACAGGGCTTGGTCGGGGAGCTGTTTTTT | CASSLLQGLVGELFF
TRBJ1-1 | TRBV27 | TRBD1 | NA | TGTGCCAGCAGTTTATTTACTTGGGTCAGGGGGCATGGTACTGAAGCTTTCTTT | CASSLFTWVRGHGTEAFF
TRBJ1-2 | TRBV19 | NA | NA | TGTGCCAGTAGTACCTTCAGGGGAGGGGGCTACACCTTC | CASSTFRGGGYTF
TRBJ1-2 | TRBV4-2 | TRBD1 | NA | TGTGCCAGCAGCGGAGATGGGACAGGACTGAGCTATGGCTACACCTTC | CASSGDGTGLSYGYTF
TRBJ2-1 | TRBV5-4 | NA | NA | TGTGCCAGCAGCCGTCGGACAGTTTACAATGAGCAGTTCTTC | CASSRRTVYNEQFF
TRBJ1-2 | TRBV12-5 | NA | NA | TGTGCTAGTGGTTTGGGACTGAACTATGGCTACACCTTC | CASGLGLNYGYTF